This T cell receptor (beta chain) was captured in a study of T cells in Graves' hyperthyroidism and ophthalmopathy. The overall study: Prior to any treatment, at the point of initial diagnosis, peripheral blood was collected. Study observations and caveats: Within blood appeared most thyroid clonotypes that had expanded above 0.001. The model identified upcoming ophthalmopathy a median about six months ahead of onset.

The source material, RNA transcripts, was used to amplify TCR beta CDR3 regions. When the TCR CDR3 underwent first-round RT-PCR, the HTBI primer set was used. TCRdb independently ran MiXCR on the multiplex PCR reads; one entry per CDR3 protein. The data contain around 540,000 distinct CDR3 sequences, approximately 16% of them singletons. Clinicians diagnosed patients from clinical symptoms, serum thyroxine and TRAb, thyroid ultrasound and orbital computed tomography. The CDR3 loop spans 14 amino acids. Germline V CDR1 and CDR2: LNHDA, SQIVND (reference sequence). Trimming cost V 7 bases and J 5 bases, with 17 bases left between them. This clonotype was detected only once. Its antigen is as yet unknown.

The TCR comes from a woman in her twenties or thirties with Graves' ophthalmopathy. The sample taken for sequencing was blood. The rearrangement links TRBV19 to TRBJ1-2; D remains ambiguous. In DNA, the CDR3 is TGTGCCAGTACCTTTGCCGGTTTGCGGTATGGCTACACCTTC. As protein: CASTFAGLRYGYTF.